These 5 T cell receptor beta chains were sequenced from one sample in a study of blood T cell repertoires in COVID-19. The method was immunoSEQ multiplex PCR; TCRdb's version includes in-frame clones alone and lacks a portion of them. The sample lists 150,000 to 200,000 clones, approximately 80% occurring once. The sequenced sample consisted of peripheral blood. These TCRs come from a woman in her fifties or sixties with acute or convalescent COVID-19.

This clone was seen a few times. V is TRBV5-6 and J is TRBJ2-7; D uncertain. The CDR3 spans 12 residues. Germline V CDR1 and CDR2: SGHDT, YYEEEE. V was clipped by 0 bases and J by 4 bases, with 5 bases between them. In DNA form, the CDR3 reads TGTGCCAGCAGCTTGGGGGCTTACGAGCAGTACTTC. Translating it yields CASSLGAYEQYF.

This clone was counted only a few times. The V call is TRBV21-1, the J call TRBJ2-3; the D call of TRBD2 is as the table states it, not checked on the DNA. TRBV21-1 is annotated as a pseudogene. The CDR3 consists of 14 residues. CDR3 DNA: TGTGCCAGCAGCAAACCCCCTAGCACAGATACGCAGTATTTT. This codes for CASSKPPSTDTQYF.

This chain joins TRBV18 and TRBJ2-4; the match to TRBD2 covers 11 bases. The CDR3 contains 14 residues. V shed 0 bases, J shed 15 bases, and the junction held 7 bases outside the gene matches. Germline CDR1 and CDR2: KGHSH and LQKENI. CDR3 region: CASSPPSLAGGPYF. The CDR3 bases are TGTGCCAGCTCACCACCATCCCTAGCGGGGGGCCCGTACTTC.

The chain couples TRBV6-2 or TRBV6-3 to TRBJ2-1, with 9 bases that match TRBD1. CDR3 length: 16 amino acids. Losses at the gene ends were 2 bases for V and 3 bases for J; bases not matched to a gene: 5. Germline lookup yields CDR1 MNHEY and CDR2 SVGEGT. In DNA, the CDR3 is TGTGCCAGCAGTTACCCACCGGGACAGGGCTACAATGAGCAGTTCTTC. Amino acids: CASSYPPGQGYNEQFF.

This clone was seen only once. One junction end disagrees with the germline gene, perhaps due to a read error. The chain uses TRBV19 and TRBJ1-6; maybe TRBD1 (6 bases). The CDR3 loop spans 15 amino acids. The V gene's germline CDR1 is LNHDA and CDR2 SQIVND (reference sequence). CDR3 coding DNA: TGTGCCAGTAGTGTAGACAGGACCTATAATTCACCCCTCCACTTT. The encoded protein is CASSVDRTYNSPLHF.